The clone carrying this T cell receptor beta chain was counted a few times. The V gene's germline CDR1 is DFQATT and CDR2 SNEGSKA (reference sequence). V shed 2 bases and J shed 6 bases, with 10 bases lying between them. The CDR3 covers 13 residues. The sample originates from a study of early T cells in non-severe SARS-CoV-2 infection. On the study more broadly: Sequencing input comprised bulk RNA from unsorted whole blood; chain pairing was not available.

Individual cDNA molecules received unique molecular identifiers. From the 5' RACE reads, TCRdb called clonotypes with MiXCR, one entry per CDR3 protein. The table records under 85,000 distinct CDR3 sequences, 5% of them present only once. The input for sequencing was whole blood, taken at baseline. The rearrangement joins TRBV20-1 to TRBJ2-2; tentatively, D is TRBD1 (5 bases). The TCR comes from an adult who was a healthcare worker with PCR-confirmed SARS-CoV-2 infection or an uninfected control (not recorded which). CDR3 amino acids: CSARRQQSGELFF. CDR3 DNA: TGCAGTGCTAGACGACAGCAATCCGGGGAGCTGTTTTTT.